The present T cell receptor (beta chain) was sequenced within a study of CD8+ T cells in alopecia areata. This clone was observed a handful of times. TCR sequencing used cDNA made by reverse transcription of extracted RNA. Libraries were prepared by immunoSEQ multiplex PCR; TCRdb keeps only in-frame clonotypes and omits some of them. The profile covers approximately 34,000 clones, with approximately 58% appearing a single time and approximately 40% taken by the ten largest. The CDR3 length is 13 residues. Looked up from germline, CDR1 is SEHNR and CDR2 is FQNEAQ (reference sequence). The V and J ends lost 7 bases and 3 bases respectively, with 13 bases between them.

The TCR sequence derives from a human donor with alopecia areata. The sample comprised NKG2D-high CD8+ T cells sorted from blood. The chain joins TRBV7-9 to TRBJ2-7; no clear D gene. CDR3 nucleotides: TGTGCCAGCAACTTTGGCAGAGACTACGAGCAGTACTTC. Translated: CASNFGRDYEQYF.